The clone carrying this TCR beta chain was recorded at least ten times. Its antigen remains unidentified. Amplification of TCR beta CDR3 regions was performed using RNA transcripts as template. A first-round RT-PCR of the TCR CDR3 used the HTBI primer set. Via MiXCR, TCRdb re-called the multiplex PCR reads, giving one row per CDR3 protein. The sample contains roughly 300,000 distinct CDR3 sequences, approximately 26% of which appear only once. This specimen comes from a study of T cells in Graves' hyperthyroidism and ophthalmopathy. CDR3 length: 16 residues. V dropped 1 base and J dropped 5; count of bases not matched to a gene: 8. Germline V gene data show CDR1 as MDHEN and CDR2 as SYDVKM. Study-wide results and caveats: Most clonotypes expanded in thyroid above 0.001 were likewise present in blood.

The chain combines TRBV28 with TRBJ2-7; the match to TRBD2 covers 10 bases. The specimen sequenced was blood. The origin of this receptor is a man between 35 and 55 years old with Graves' hyperthyroidism that later progressed to Graves' ophthalmopathy. The CDR3: CASSLSAASGSNEQYF. CDR3 DNA sequence: TGTGCCAGCAGTTTATCCGCGGCTAGCGGGAGCAACGAGCAGTACTTC.